These 3 T cell receptor beta chains originate from one sample sequenced in a study of tumor and adjacent non-tumor tissue in lung cancer. TCRbeta libraries were built with three rounds of nested PCR, modified from ARM-PCR. MiXCR was run by TCRdb on the multiplex PCR reads, yielding one entry per CDR3 protein. The sample holds fewer than 120,000 distinct CDR3 sequences, around 82% seen once. RNA was extracted from bulk tissue without any cell sorting. Material: lung tumor tissue. The source of these receptors is a man in his 70s with non-small cell lung cancer.

For this clonotype: The conserved final phenylalanine or tryptophan is absent from the CDR3, which likely points to a read error. The V and J genes are TRBV20-1 and TRBJ1-2, with 7 bases matching TRBD1. The CDR3 contains 12 residues. The V gene's germline CDR1 is DFQATT and CDR2 SNEGSKA (reference sequence). CDR3 loop: CTAGDSPYGYTI. CDR3 bases: TGCACTGCTGGGGACAGTCCTTATGGCTACACCATC.

The chain has TRBV29-1 and TRBJ2-4; a weak D match, TRBD1 (5 bases). This CDR3 has 13 amino acids. Germline V gives CDR1 SQVTM, CDR2 ANQGSEA. Trimming took off 2 bases at V and 13 bases at J, with 18 bases between the two ends. For the CDR3, the DNA is TGCAGCGTTGAACCTAGGGGTTTCGAGATACAGTACTTC. The encoded protein is CSVEPRGFEIQYF.

The V call is TRBV29-1, the J call TRBJ1-4; 7 positions match TRBD1. Losses at the gene ends were 4 bases for V and 7 bases for J; bases not matched to a gene: 6. Germline V gene lookup returns CDR1 SQVTM and CDR2 ANQGSEA. The CDR3 consists of 13 residues. CDR3 bases: TGCAGCGTTGGACAGGGAGGCGGTGAAAAACTGTTTTTT. As protein: CSVGQGGGEKLFF.